This TCR beta chain derives from a study of blood T cell repertoires in COVID-19. Study-level background: The cDNA or gDNA used as material had been derived from T cells, B-cell-depleted T cells, or PBMCs.

Produced via immunoSEQ multiplex PCR; TCRdb's table is partial and in-frame only. Of over 150,000 clones listed, more than 75% are singletons. Germline lookup yields CDR1 SGHAT and CDR2 FQNNGV. The CDR3 loop spans 15 amino acids. The V end was cut by 0 bases, the J end by 1 base, with 8 bases between. J is TRBJ2-3 and V is TRBV11-2, with D unclear. Sequences were obtained from peripheral blood. The TCR was taken from a woman of 80 years or more with COVID-19, enrolled during active disease. The CDR3 sequence is CASSLDSRGTDTQYF. CDR3 coding DNA: TGTGCCAGCAGCTTAGATTCTCGGGGCACAGATACGCAGTATTTT.